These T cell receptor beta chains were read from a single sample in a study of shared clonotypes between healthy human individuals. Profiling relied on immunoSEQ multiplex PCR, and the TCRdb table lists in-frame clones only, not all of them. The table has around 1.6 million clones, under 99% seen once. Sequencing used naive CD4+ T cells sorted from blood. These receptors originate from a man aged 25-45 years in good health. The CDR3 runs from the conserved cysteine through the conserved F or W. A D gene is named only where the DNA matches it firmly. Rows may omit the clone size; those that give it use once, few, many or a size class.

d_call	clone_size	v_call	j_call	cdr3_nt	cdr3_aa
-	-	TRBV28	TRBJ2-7	TGTGCCAGCAGTTTTGTTACGGGCGAGCAGTACTTC	CASSFVTGEQYF
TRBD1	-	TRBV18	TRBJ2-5	TGTGCCAGCTCACCTGGACAGGGGAAAGAGACCCAGTACTTC	CASSPGQGKETQYF
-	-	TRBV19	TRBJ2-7	TGTGCCAGTAGTAGGTACGTCCGCTACGAGCAGTACTTC	CASSRYVRYEQYF
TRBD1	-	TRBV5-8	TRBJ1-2	TGTGCCAGCAGCTTGGGAGGACAGGGCTTCTATGGCTACACCTTC	CASSLGGQGFYGYTF
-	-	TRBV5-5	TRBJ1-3	TGTGCCAGCAGCTTGGGACTGTCAGGGAGCTCTGGAAACACCATATATTTT	CASSLGLSGSSGNTIYF
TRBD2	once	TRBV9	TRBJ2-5	TGTGCCAGCAGTGACCGACAACTAGCGGGAGGAGAGACCCAGTACTTC	CASSDRQLAGGETQYF
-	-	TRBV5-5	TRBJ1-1	TGTGCCAGCAGCTTGCGGATGAACACTGAAGCTTTCTTT	CASSLRMNTEAFF
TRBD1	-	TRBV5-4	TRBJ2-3	TGTGCCAGCAGCTCGACAGGGTTAGCAGATACGCAGTATTTT	CASSSTGLADTQYF
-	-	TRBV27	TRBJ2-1	TGTGCCAGCAGTTTAAGATCCCCCCACAGTAGGTATAACAATGAGCAGTTCTTC	CASSLRSPHSRYNNEQFF
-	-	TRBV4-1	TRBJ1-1	TGCGCCAGCAGCCAAGAGGGGGGGGCGGTCACTGAAGCTTTCTTT	CASSQEGGAVTEAFF
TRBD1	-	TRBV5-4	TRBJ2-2	TGTGCCAGCAGTTTGGACAGGGTTGGTGTCGGGGAGCTGTTTTTT	CASSLDRVGVGELFF
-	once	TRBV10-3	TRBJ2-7	TGTGCCATCAGTGAGGATCAGTATGGGCAGTACTTC	CAISEDQYGQYF
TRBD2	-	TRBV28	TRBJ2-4	TGTGCCAGCGCCGCGGGAGGGATAAGTGAGGGATTAGCCAAAAACATTCAGTACTTC	CASAAGGISEGLAKNIQYF
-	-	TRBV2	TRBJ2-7	TGTGCCAGCAGTGAACTCTTAAGCTCCTACGAGCAGTACTTC	CASSELLSSYEQYF
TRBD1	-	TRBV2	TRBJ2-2	TGTGCCAGCAGGAGGACAGGGAGTACCGGGGAGCTGTTTTTT	CASRRTGSTGELFF
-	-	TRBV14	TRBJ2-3	TGTGCCAGCAGCCAAGGTCGACGGGCTAGCACAGATACGCAGTATTTT	CASSQGRRASTDTQYF
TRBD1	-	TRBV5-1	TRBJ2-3	TGCGCCAGCAGGTATCAGAGTCGGGACAGGGAACAAACCCCAGTTACGCAGTATTTT	CASRYQSRDREQTPVTQYF
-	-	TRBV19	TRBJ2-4	TGTGCCAGTATAGGAGTGGTAAACATTCAGTACTTC	CASIGVVNIQYF
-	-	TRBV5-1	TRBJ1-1	TGCGCCAGCAGCTTGGAGGGGGTTAACACTGAAGCTTTCTTT	CASSLEGVNTEAFF
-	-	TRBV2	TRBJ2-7	TGTGCCAGCAGTGACTACGGAGGCCACGAGCAGTACTTC	CASSDYGGHEQYF
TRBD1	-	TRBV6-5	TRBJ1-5	TGTGCCAGCAGCCTGGGACAGAACGATCAGCCCCAGCATTTT	CASSLGQNDQPQHF
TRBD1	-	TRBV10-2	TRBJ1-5	TGCGCCAGCGGCGGACAGGGGGATCAGCCCCAGCATTTT	CASGGQGDQPQHF
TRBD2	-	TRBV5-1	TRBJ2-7	TGCGCCAGCAGCTTTGTAGCGGGAGGGCTTTCCTACGAGCAGTACTTC	CASSFVAGGLSYEQYF
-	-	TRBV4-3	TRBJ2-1	TGCGCCAGCAGCCAGGGTGGGATCGAGCAGTTCTTC	CASSQGGIEQFF
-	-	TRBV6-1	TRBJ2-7	TGTGCCAGCAGTTTGAAGGGCAGGGACTACGAGCAGTACTTC	CASSLKGRDYEQYF
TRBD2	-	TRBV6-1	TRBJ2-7	TGTGCCAGCAGTGAACAACTAGCGGGTGGCTACGAGCAGTACTTC	CASSEQLAGGYEQYF
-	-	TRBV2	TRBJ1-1	TGTGCCAGCAGTGAAGGACTCTTGAACACTGAAGCTTTCTTT	CASSEGLLNTEAFF
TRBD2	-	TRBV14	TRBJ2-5	TGTGCCAGCAGCCAACGTCAATCGGGAGGGCGATTTGAGACCCAGTACTTC	CASSQRQSGGRFETQYF
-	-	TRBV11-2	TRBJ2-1	TGTGCCAGCAGCCTCCCCACCGGGACGGTACACAATGAGCAGTTCTTC	CASSLPTGTVHNEQFF
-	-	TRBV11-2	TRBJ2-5	TGTGCCAGCAGCTTCGATAGCGAAGAGACCCAGTACTTC	CASSFDSEETQYF
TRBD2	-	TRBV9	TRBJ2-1	TGTGCCAGCAGCGTAGGTCCAGCGGGGGGAGACAATGAGCAGTTCTTC	CASSVGPAGGDNEQFF
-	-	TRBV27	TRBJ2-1	TGTGCCAGCAGTTTATTCCGTGGTGTTCATGAGCAGTTCTTC	CASSLFRGVHEQFF
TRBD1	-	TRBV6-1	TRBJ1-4	TGTGCCAGCAGTGCAGGGGGAGGGGGGGAAAAACTGTTTTTT	CASSAGGGGEKLFF
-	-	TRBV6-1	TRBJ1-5	TGTGCCAGCAGTGAAGACAGGGATCAGCCCCAGCATTTT	CASSEDRDQPQHF
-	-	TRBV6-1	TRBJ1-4	TGTGCCAGCAGTGAGACGCGAGGGATCCATGAAAAACTGTTTTTT	CASSETRGIHEKLFF
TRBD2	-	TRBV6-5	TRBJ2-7	TGTGCCAGCAGATCCCTAGCGGGAGGTATCTACGAGCAGTACTTC	CASRSLAGGIYEQYF
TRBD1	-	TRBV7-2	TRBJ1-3	TGTGCCAGCAGCCGAGGACAGGGGATCTCTGGAAACACCATATATTTT	CASSRGQGISGNTIYF